This section outlines one T cell receptor (beta chain) sequence together with its context. These data come from a study of T cell changes during pregnancy in multiple sclerosis. Libraries were prepared by immunoSEQ multiplex PCR; TCRdb keeps only in-frame clonotypes and omits some of them. Of 75,000 to 80,000 clones in the sample, about 92% are singletons; the top ten hold approximately 2.8%. The CDR3 has 18 amino acids. The J segment lost 0 bases and the V segment lost 1 base, leaving 6 bases of the junction unmatched. CDR1 SGHTA and CDR2 FQGTGA come from the germline V gene. This specimen consisted of peripheral blood, obtained after pregnancy. The receptor comes from a female donor in good health, enrolled as a control in a pregnancy study. V and J are TRBV7-3 and TRBJ2-3; 11 bases are shared with TRBD2. Here the CDR3 DNA reads TGTGCCAGCAGCTTAATGGCTAGCGGGGGGTTTAGCACAGATACGCAGTATTTT. Its protein is CASSLMASGGFSTDTQYF.